The 12 T cell receptor beta chains in this list originate from one sample, sequenced in a study of T cell responses to AZD1222 COVID-19 vaccine. This table comes from immunoSEQ multiplex PCR, and its TCRdb copy is limited to in-frame clones, with some not included. The table has 70,000 to 95,000 clones, around 89% seen once. This specimen consisted of peripheral blood, obtained 28 days after the second AZD1222 dose. The origin of the receptors is an adult who received the AZD1222 COVID-19 vaccine.

Concerning this clone: Other nucleotide sequences from this sample produce the same CDR3. The chain joins TRBV6-1 to TRBJ2-7; 9 bases are a match to TRBD2. The CDR3 is 14 amino acids. The germline V gene has CDR1 MNHNS and CDR2 SASEGT. V trimming: 3 bases; J trimming: 6 bases; junction bases outside the gene matches: 6. The CDR3 region is CASSEYLAGIEQYF. DNA for the CDR3: TGTGCCAGCAGTGAGTACCTAGCGGGGATCGAGCAGTACTTC.

CDR3 nucleotides: TGCGCCAGCAGCCAAGAACGTGGGGGCCTCTCCTATAATTCACCCCTCCACTTT. Translated, it gives CASSQERGGLSYNSPLHF. The chain has TRBV4-1 and TRBJ1-6; tentative D call: TRBD1 (6 bases). In germline, CDR1 is MGHRA, CDR2 YSYEKL. The germline V and J ends were trimmed by 0 bases and 0 bases, with 12 bases remaining between them. The CDR3 has 18 amino acids.

CDR3 sequence (DNA): TGTGCCAGCAGCTTTTGGGACAGCTTGTCCGAAGATACGCAGTATTTT. Translating gives CASSFWDSLSEDTQYF. The V and J genes are TRBV7-2 and TRBJ2-3; TRBD1 matches 7 bases. CDR1 is SGHTA, CDR2 FQGNSA, per germline. Trimming removed 3 bases from V and 5 bases from J; junction bases left unmatched: 11. The CDR3 spans 16 residues.

This clone has at least ten counts. This sequence joins TRBV3-1 (or the pseudogene TRBV3-2) and TRBJ2-1; no clear D gene. Trimming removed 0 bases from V and 0 bases from J, with 15 bases in between. Germline V gene data show CDR1 as LGHDT and CDR2 as YNNKEL (reference sequence). CDR3 length: 18 residues. The CDR3 DNA is TGTGCCAGCAGCCAAGAAGGGTTGAGCGAGATCTCCTACAATGAGCAGTTCTTC. Protein: CASSQEGLSEISYNEQFF.

This sequence joins TRBV9 and TRBJ1-5, with 9 bases matching TRBD1. The V segment lost 0 bases and the J segment 5 bases; nucleotides outside the gene matches: 0. CDR1 SGDLS and CDR2 YYNGEE come from the germline V gene. CDR3 length: 14 residues. CDR3 coding DNA: TGTGCCAGCAGCGTAGGGACAGGGGATCAGCCCCAGCATTTT. Amino acid sequence: CASSVGTGDQPQHF.

The rearrangement uses TRBV3-1 (or the pseudogene TRBV3-2) and TRBJ2-1, with D unresolved. The CDR3 spans 15 residues. Trimming cost V 1 base and J 6 bases, with 13 bases left between them. Germline CDR1 LGHDT, CDR2 YNNKEL (reference sequence). The CDR3 reads CASSQGEEPSNEQFF. As DNA, the CDR3 is TGTGCCAGCAGCCAAGGGGAAGAGCCGAGCAATGAGCAGTTCTTC.

The rearrangement joins TRBV27 to TRBJ2-1; D not resolved. In germline, CDR1 is MNHEY, CDR2 SMNVEV (reference sequence). V was shortened by 2 bases and J by 2 bases, with 13 bases between the two germline ends. The CDR3 contains 16 residues. The CDR3 nucleotides are TGTGCCAGCAGTTTAGATTGGGTTGTACCCTACAATGAGCAGTTCTTC. Protein: CASSLDWVVPYNEQFF.

V and J are TRBV9 and TRBJ1-3; D gene uncertain. This CDR3 contains 12 residues. V was shortened by 0 bases and J by 3 bases, with 1 base between the two germline ends. Germline loops: CDR1 SGDLS, CDR2 YYNGEE. The CDR3 here is CASSVGGNTIYF. CDR3 coding DNA: TGTGCCAGCAGCGTAGGTGGAAACACCATATATTTT.

The gene calls are TRBV5-6 and TRBJ1-5, with unresolved D. Per germline, CDR1 SGHDT and CDR2 YYEEEE. The CDR3 is 17 residues long. The V end was cut by 4 bases, the J end by 1 base, with 18 bases between. CDR3 coding DNA: TGTGCCAGCAGCCCCTGGAATCAAAGAATCAGCAATCAGCCCCAGCATTTT. Its translation: CASSPWNQRISNQPQHF.

The J gene is TRBJ1-1, the V gene TRBV11-2, with D uncertain. V shed 2 bases and J shed 8 bases, with 9 bases lying between them. CDR3 length: 12 amino acids. The germline gives CDR1 SGHAT, CDR2 FQNNGV. The CDR3 region is CASSLLRLEAFF. The CDR3 nucleotides read TGTGCCAGCAGCTTATTACGGCTAGAAGCTTTCTTT.

This chain joins TRBV4-2 and TRBJ2-1, with TRBD2 matching 8 bases. V was clipped by 0 bases and J by 7 bases; unmatched bases: 8. From germline, CDR1 is LGHNA and CDR2 YNFKEQ. This CDR3 contains 16 residues. The CDR3 region has the DNA TGTGCCAGCAGCCAAGAGGTGACGGGGGGGCCTAATGAGCAGTTCTTC. This gives the protein CASSQEVTGGPNEQFF.

The rearrangement links TRBV19 to TRBJ1-1; unclear D gene. V was cut by 4 bases and J by 2 bases, with 17 bases left in between. Germline values: CDR1 LNHDA, CDR2 SQIVND (reference sequence). This CDR3 is 16 amino acids long. CDR3: CASSTSVGNINTEAFF. CDR3 sequence (DNA): TGTGCCAGTAGTACCTCCGTCGGGAACATTAACACTGAAGCTTTCTTT.